This TCR beta chain emerged from a study of CXCR3-negative and CXCR3-positive naive CD8 T cells. Cells classed as naive CD8+ T cells were CD45RO-CCR7+CD27+CD95-. Comment on this clonotype: The antigen is undetermined.

UMI-labeled 5' RACE yielded the TRB cDNA libraries. For each CDR3 protein, TCRdb gives one entry from its re-call of the 5' RACE reads, without DNA. This table holds some 67,000 distinct CDR3 sequences. This CDR3 spans 12 amino acids. The germline gives CDR1 MDHEN, CDR2 SYDVKM. Study results and limitations: Hydrophobicity was higher for TRB CDR3s found in CXCR3-positive naive cells than in CXCR3-negative naive cells. Naive CXCR3-positive and CXCR3-negative cells shared similar TRBV-TRBJ usage, unlike memory cells.

Source material: naive CXCR3- CD8+ T cells from blood. Sample subset: CD45RO-CCR7+CD27+CD95- naive CD8+ T cells lacking CXCR3 (TNR3-). The chain combines TRBV28 with TRBJ2-7; TCRdb designates TRBD1, a call that cannot be tested without DNA. The sequence came from a human donor in good health. Some clones in this sample may be carry-over from other donors' samples. This CDR3 reads CASSPVEEEQYF.